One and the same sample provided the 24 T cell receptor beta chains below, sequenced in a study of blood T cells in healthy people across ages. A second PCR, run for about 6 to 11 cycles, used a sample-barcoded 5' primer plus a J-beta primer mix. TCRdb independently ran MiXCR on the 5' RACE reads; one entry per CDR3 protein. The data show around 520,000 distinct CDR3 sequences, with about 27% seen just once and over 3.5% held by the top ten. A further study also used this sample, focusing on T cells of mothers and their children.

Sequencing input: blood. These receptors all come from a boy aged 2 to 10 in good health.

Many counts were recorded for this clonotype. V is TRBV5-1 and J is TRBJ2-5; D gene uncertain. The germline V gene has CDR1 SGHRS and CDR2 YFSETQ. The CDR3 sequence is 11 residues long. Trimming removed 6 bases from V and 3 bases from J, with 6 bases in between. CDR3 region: CASKAEETQYF. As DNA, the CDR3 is TGCGCCAGCAAGGCAGAAGAGACCCAGTACTTC.

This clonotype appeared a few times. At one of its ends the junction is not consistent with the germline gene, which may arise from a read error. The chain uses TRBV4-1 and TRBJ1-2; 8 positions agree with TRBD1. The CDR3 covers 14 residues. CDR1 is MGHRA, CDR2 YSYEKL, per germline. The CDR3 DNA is TGCGCCAGCAGCCACCTGGACAGGGAGGATGGCTACGCCTTC. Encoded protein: CASSHLDREDGYAF.

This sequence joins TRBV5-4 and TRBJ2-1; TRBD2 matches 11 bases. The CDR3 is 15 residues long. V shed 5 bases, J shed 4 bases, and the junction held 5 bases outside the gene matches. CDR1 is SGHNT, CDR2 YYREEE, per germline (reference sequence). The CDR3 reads CASRVGTSGYNEQFF. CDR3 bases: TGTGCCAGCAGGGTCGGGACTAGCGGTTACAATGAGCAGTTCTTC.

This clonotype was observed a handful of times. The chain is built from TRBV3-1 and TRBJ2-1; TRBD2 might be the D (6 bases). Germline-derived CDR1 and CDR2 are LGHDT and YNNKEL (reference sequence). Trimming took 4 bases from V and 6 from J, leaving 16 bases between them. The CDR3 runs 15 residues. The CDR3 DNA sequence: TGTGCCAGCAGCCCCCCCGGACTACGCGGCAATGAGCAGTTCTTC. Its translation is CASSPPGLRGNEQFF.

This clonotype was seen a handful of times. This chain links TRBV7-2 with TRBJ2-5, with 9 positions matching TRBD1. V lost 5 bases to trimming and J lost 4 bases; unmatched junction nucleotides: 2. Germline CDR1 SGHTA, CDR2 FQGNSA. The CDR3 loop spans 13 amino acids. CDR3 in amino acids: CASSTDRGETQYF. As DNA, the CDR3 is TGTGCCAGCAGCACGGACAGGGGAGAGACCCAGTACTTC.

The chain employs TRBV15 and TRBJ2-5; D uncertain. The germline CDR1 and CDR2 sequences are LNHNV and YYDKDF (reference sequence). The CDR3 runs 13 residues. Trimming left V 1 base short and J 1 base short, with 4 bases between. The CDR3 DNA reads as TGTGCCACCAGCAGAGCCTCCCAAGAGACCCAGTACTTC. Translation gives CATSRASQETQYF.

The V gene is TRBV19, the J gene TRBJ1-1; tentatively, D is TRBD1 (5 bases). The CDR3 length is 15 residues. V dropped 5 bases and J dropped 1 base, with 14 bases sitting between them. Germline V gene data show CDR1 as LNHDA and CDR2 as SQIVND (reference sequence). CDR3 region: CASSLPGQKNTEAFF. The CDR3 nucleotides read TGTGCCAGTAGTTTGCCGGGGCAGAAGAACACTGAAGCTTTCTTT.

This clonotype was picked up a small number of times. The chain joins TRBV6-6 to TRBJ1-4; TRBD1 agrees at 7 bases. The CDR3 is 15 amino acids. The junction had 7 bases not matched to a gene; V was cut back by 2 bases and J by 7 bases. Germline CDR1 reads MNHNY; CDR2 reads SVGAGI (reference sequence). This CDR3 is CASSYGGQVSEKLFF. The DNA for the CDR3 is TGTGCCAGCAGTTACGGAGGACAGGTGTCTGAAAAACTGTTTTTT.

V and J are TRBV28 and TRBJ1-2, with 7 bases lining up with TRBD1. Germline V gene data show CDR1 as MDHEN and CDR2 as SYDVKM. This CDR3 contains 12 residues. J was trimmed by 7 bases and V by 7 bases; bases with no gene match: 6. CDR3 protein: CASNRGGRGYTF. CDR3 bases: TGTGCCAGCAATCGAGGGGGCCGTGGCTACACCTTC.

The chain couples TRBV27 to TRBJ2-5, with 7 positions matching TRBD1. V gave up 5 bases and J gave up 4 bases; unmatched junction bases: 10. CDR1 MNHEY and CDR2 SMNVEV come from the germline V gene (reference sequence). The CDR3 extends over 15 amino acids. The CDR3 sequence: CASSPLPTGRETQYF. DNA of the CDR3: TGTGCCAGCAGTCCCCTTCCGACAGGGAGAGAGACCCAGTACTTC.

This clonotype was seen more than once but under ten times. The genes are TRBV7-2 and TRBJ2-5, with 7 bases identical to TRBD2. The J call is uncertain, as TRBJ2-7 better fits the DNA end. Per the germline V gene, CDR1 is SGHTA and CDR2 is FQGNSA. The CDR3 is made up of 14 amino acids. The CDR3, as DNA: TGTGCCAGCAGCTTGGGGGGGAGTGACTACGAGCAGTACTTC. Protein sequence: CASSLGGSDYEQYF.

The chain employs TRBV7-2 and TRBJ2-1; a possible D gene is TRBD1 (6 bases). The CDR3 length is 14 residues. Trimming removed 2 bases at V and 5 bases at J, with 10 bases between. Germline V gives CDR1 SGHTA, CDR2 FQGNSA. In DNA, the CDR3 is TGTACCAGCAGCTTAAGCCAGGGGAACAATGAGCAGTTCTTC. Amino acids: CTSSLSQGNNEQFF. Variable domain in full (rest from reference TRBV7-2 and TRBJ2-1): GAGVSQSPSNKVTEKGKDVELRCDPISGHTALYWYRQSLGQGLEFLIYFQGNSAPDKSGLPSDRFSAERTGGSVSTLTIQRTQQEDSAVYLCTSSLSQGNNEQFFGPGTRLTVL.

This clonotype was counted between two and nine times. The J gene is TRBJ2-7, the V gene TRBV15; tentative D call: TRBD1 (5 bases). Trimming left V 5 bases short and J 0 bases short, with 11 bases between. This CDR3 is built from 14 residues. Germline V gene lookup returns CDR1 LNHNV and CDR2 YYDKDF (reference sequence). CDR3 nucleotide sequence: TGTGCCACCAGCCCAGGGTTAAGCTCCTACGAGCAGTACTTC. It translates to CATSPGLSSYEQYF. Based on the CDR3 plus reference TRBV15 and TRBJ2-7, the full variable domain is DAMVIQNPRYQVTQFGKPVTLSCSQTLNHNVMYWYQQKSSQAPKLLFHYYDKDFNNEADTPDNFQSRRPNTSFCFLDIRSPGLGDTAMYLCATSPGLSSYEQYFGPGTRLTVT.

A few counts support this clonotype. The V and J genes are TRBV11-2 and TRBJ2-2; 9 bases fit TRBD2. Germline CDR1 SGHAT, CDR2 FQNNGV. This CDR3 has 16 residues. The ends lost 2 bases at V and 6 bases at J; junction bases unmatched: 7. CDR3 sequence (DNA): TGTGCCAGCAGCTTAAGTAGCGGGAGTTCGGCCGGGGAGCTGTTTTTT. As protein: CASSLSSGSSAGELFF.

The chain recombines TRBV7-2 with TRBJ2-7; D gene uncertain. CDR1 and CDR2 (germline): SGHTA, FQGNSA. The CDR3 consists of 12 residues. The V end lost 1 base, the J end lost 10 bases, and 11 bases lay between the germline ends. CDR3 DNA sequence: TGTGCCAGCAGCTTAGATCTGCTGGATCAGTACTTC. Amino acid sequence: CASSLDLLDQYF.

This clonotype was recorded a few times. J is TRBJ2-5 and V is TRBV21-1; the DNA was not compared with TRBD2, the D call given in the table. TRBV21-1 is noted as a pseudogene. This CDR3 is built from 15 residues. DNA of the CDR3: TGTGCCAGCCCCCACAGGACTAGCGGAGCGGGGACCCAGTACTTC. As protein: CASPHRTSGAGTQYF.

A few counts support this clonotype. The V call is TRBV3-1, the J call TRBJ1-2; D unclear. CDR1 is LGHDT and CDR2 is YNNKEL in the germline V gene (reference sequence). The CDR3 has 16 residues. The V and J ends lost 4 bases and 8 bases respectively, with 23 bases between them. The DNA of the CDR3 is TGTGCCAGCAGCCCCATGCTGACCTCGGTGTCAGAAGGCTACACCTTC. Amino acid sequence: CASSPMLTSVSEGYTF.

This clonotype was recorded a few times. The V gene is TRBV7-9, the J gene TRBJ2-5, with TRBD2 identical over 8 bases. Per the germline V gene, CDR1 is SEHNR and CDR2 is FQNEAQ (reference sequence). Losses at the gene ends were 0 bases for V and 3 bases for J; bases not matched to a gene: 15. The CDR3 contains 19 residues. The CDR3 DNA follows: TGTGCCAGCAGCTTAGCGCGGTCTAGCGGGCGCCGCCCAGAAGAGACCCAGTACTTC. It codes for CASSLARSSGRRPEETQYF.

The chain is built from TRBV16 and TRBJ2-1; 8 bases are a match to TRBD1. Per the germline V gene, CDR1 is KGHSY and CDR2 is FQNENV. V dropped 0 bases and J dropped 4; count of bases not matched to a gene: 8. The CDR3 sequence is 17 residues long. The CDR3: CASSQSIEDRVYNEQFF. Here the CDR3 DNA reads TGTGCCAGCAGCCAATCGATAGAGGACAGGGTTTACAATGAGCAGTTCTTC.

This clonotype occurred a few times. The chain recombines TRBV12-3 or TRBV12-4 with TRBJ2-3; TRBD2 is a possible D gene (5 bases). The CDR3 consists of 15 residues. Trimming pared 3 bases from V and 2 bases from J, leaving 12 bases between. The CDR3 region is CASSLTNPYTDTQYF. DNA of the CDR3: TGTGCCAGCAGTTTGACTAATCCCTACACAGATACGCAGTATTTT.

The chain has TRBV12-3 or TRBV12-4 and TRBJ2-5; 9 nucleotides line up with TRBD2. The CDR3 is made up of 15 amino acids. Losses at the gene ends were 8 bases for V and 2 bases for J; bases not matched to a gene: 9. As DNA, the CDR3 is TGTGCCAGCCGACTGAGGGCGGGGGGGCAAGAGACCCAGTACTTC. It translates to CASRLRAGGQETQYF.

CDR3 coding DNA: TGTGCCTGGAGCGGAGGGGGGAGATCAGAGACCCAGTACTTC. The encoded protein is CAWSGGGRSETQYF. V is TRBV30 and J is TRBJ2-5, with D perhaps TRBD1 or TRBD2 (6 bases each). This CDR3 spans 14 amino acids. V lost 3 bases, J lost 4 bases, and 15 bases lay in between. Per the germline V gene, CDR1 is GTSNPN and CDR2 is SVGIG (reference sequence).

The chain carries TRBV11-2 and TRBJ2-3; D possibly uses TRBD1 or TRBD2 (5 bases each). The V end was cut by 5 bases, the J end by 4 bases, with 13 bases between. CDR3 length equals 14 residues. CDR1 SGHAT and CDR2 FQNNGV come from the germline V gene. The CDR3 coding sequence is TGTGCCAGCAGCCCCCCGGGGCAGGCAGATACGCAGTATTTT. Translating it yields CASSPPGQADTQYF.

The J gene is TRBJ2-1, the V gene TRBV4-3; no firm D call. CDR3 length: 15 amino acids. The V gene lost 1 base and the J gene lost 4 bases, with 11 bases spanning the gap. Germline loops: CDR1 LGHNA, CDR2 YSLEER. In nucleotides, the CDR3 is TGCGCCAGCAGCCAAGGACCCCCCCCATACAATGAGCAGTTCTTC. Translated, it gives CASSQGPPPYNEQFF.